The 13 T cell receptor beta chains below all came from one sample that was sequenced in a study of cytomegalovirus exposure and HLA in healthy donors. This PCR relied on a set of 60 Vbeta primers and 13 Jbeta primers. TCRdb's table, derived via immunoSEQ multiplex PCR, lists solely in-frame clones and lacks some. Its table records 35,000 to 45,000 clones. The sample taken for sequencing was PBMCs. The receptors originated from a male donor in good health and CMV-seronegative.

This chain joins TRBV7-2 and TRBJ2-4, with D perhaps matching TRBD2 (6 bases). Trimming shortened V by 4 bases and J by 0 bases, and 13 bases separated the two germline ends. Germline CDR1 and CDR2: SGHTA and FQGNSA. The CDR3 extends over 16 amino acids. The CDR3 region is CASSYSGVLAKNIQYF. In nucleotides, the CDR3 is TGTGCCAGCAGCTATAGCGGAGTTCTAGCCAAAAACATTCAGTACTTC.

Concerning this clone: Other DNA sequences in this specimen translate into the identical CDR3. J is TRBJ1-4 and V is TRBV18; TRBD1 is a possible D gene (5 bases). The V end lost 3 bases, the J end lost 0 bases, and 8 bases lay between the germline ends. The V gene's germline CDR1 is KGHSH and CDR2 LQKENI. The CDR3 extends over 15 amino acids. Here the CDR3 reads CASSPDRATNEKLFF. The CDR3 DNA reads TGTGCCAGCTCACCCGACAGAGCAACTAATGAAAAACTGTTTTTT.

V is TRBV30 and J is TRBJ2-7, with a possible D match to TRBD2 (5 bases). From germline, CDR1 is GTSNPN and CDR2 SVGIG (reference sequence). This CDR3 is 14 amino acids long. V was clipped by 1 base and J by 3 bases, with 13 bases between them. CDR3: CAWSGLGSSYEQYF. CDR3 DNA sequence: TGTGCCTGGAGTGGTTTGGGGAGCAGCTACGAGCAGTACTTC.

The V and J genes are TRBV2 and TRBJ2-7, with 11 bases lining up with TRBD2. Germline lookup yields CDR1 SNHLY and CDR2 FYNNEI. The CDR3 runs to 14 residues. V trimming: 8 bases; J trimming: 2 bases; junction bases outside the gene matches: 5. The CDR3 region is CASRTSGGTYEQYF. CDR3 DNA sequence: TGTGCCAGCCGTACTAGCGGGGGCACCTACGAGCAGTACTTC.

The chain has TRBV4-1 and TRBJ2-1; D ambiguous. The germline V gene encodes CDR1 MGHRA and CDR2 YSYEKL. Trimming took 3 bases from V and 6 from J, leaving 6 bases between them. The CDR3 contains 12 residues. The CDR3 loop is CASSHIFNEQFF. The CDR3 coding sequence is TGCGCCAGCAGCCACATTTTCAATGAGCAGTTCTTC.

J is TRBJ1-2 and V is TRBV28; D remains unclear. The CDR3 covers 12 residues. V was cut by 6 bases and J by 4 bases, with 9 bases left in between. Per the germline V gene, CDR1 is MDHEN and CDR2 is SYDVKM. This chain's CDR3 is CASSSRGYGYTF. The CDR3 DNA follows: TGTGCCAGCAGCTCTCGCGGCTATGGCTACACCTTC.

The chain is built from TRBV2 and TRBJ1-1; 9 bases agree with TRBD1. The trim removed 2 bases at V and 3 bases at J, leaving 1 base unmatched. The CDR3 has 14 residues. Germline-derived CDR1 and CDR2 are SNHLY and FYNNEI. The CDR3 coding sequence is TGTGCCAGCAGTGAATGGACAGGGGACACTGAAGCTTTCTTT. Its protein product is CASSEWTGDTEAFF. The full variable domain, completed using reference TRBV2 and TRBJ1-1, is EPEVTQTPSHQVTQMGQEVILRCVPISNHLYFYWYRQILGQKVEFLVSFYNNEISEKSEIFDDQFSVERPDGSNFTLKIRSTKLEDSAMYFCASSEWTGDTEAFFGQGTRLTVV.

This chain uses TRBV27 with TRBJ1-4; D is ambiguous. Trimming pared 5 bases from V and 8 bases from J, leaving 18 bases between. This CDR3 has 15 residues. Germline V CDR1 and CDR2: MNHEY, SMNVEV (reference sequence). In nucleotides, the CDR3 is TGTGCCAGCAGTCCCCGGGGAGGGCCAGGAGAAAAACTGTTTTTT. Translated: CASSPRGGPGEKLFF.

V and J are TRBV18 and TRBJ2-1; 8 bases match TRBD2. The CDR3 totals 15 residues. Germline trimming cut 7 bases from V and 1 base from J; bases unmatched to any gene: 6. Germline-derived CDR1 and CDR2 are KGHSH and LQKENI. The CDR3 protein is CASFSRGGSYNEQFF. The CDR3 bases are TGTGCCAGCTTTTCCCGCGGGGGGTCCTACAATGAGCAGTTCTTC.

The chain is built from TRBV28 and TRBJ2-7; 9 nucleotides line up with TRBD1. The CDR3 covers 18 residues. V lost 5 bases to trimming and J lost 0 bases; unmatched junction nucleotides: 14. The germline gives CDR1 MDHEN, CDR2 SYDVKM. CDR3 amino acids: CASSKPGQGYSLSYEQYF. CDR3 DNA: TGTGCCAGCAGTAAACCGGGACAGGGATACTCCCTCTCCTACGAGCAGTACTTC.

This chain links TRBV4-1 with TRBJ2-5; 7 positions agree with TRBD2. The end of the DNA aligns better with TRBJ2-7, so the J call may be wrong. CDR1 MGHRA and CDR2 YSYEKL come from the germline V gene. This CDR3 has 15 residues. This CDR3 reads CASSQLAGPSYEQYF. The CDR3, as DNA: TGCGCCAGCAGCCAGTTAGCGGGCCCCTCCTACGAGCAGTACTTC.

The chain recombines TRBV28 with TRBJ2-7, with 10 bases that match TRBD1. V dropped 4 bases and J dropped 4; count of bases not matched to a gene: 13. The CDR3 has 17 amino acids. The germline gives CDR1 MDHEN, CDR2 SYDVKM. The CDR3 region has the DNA TGTGCCAGCAGTTCCACCACACCGGGACAGGGGTTTTACGAGCAGTACTTC. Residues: CASSSTTPGQGFYEQYF.

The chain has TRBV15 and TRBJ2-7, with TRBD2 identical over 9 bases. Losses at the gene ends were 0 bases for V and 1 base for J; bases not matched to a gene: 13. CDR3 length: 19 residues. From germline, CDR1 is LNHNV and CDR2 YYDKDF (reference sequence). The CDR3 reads CATSRDSGSRDSFSYEQYF. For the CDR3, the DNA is TGTGCCACCAGCAGAGATAGCGGGAGCCGGGACAGTTTTTCCTACGAGCAGTACTTC.